The rows below give T cell receptor beta chains drawn from one sample of a study of blood T cell repertoires in COVID-19. The table came from immunoSEQ multiplex PCR; TCRdb's copy has only in-frame clones and leaves some out. In the table there are about 46,000 clones, more than 70% of which are singletons. Sequencing was carried out using peripheral blood. These receptors originate from a man aged 50 to 60 with active COVID-19. CDR3s include the opening cysteine and the closing phenylalanine or tryptophan. Fields, in order: V gene, D gene, clone size, J gene, CDR3 protein, CDR3 DNA. The D gene is left open where the match is weak. Only part of the rows carry a size: once, few, many, or a class if the clone is expanded.

>TRBV5-1|-|-|TRBJ2-1
CASSLGQNEQFF
TGCGCCAGCAGCTTGGGGCAGAATGAGCAGTTCTTC
>TRBV11-2|-|few|TRBJ2-1
CASSFLLASLLYNEQFF
TGTGCCAGCAGCTTTTTACTAGCCTCCCTTCTCTACAATGAGCAGTTCTTC
>TRBV7-7|-|-|TRBJ1-6
CASSSDTHSPLHF
TGTGCCAGCAGCTCCGACACACATTCACCCCTCCACTTT
>TRBV9|-|-|TRBJ2-2
CASSAEDGTEGGELFF
TGTGCCAGCAGCGCGGAGGACGGGACGGAGGGCGGGGAGCTGTTTTTT
>TRBV2|-|-|TRBJ1-1
CASSEARVTEAFF
TGTGCCAGCAGTGAAGCCAGGGTCACTGAAGCTTTCTTT
>TRBV11-2|TRBD2|-|TRBJ2-7
CASSLELGLAGGFFSYEQYF
TGTGCCAGCAGCTTAGAACTAGGACTAGCGGGGGGGTTTTTCTCCTACGAGCAGTACTTC
>TRBV5-8|TRBD2|once|TRBJ2-7
CASSFRGGGSPHF
TGTGCCAGCAGCTTCCGGGGGGGCGGATCCCCCCACTTC
>TRBV7-9|TRBD2|-|TRBJ2-5
CASSGGTSGVLQYF
TGTGCCAGCAGCGGAGGGACTAGCGGGGTTCTCCAGTACTTC
>TRBV29-1|TRBD1|-|TRBJ1-6
CSAKTGEGSPLHF
TGCAGCGCTAAGACAGGGGAGGGATCACCCCTCCACTTT
>TRBV5-1|TRBD1|-|TRBJ2-7
CASSSGQGNEQYF
TGCGCCAGCAGCTCGGGACAGGGAAACGAGCAGTACTTC
>TRBV7-6|-|-|TRBJ1-4
CASSLGRGLGEKLFF
TGTGCCAGCAGCTTAGGAAGGGGGTTGGGTGAAAAACTGTTTTTT
>TRBV27|-|-|TRBJ1-2
CASSWGPDYGYTF
TGTGCCAGCAGTTGGGGGCCTGACTATGGCTACACCTTC
>TRBV4-2|-|-|TRBJ2-1
CASSQGVSGMSDEQFF
TGTGCCAGCAGCCAAGGGGTTTCAGGGATGAGCGATGAGCAGTTCTTC
>TRBV27|-|-|TRBJ2-1
CASSQDSAYNEQFF
TGTGCCAGCAGTCAGGACTCGGCATACAATGAGCAGTTCTTC
>TRBV18|TRBD1|-|TRBJ1-6
CASSPTDRNSPLHF
TGTGCCAGCTCCCCTACGGACAGGAATTCACCCCTCCACTTT
>TRBV19|-|-|TRBJ2-7
CASSIDRQDEQYF
TGTGCCAGTAGTATTGATAGACAGGACGAGCAGTACTTC
>TRBV9|TRBD1|few|TRBJ2-1
CASSTGQDNEQFF
TGTGCCAGCAGCACCGGACAGGACAATGAGCAGTTCTTC
>TRBV4-2|-|-|TRBJ1-5
CASSPTPMTGRPLVQPQHF
TGTGCCAGCAGCCCCACGCCAATGACTGGGAGGCCCCTGGTTCAGCCCCAGCATTTT
>TRBV10-2|-|-|TRBJ2-5
CASRGRQELGQETQYF
TGCGCCAGCAGGGGACGACAGGAGTTGGGCCAAGAGACCCAGTACTTC
>TRBV28|-|-|TRBJ1-1
CASNRVRNTEAFF
TGTGCCAGCAACAGGGTAAGAAACACTGAAGCTTTCTTT
>TRBV14|TRBD2|-|TRBJ2-7
CASSLSGGRGERGYEQYF
TGTGCCAGCAGCTTAAGTGGGGGACGGGGGGAACGAGGCTACGAGCAGTACTTC
>TRBV11-2|-|-|TRBJ2-7
CASSRTSYEQYF
TGTGCCAGCAGTCGCACTTCATACGAGCAGTACTTC
>TRBV6-1|-|-|TRBJ2-7
CASSEGAGQLSYEQYF
TGTGCCAGCAGTGAAGGAGCGGGACAACTCTCCTACGAGCAGTACTTC
>TRBV5-1|-|-|TRBJ2-2
CASSFFAQGDTGELFF
TGCGCCAGCAGCTTCTTCGCACAGGGTGACACCGGGGAGCTGTTTTTT
>TRBV5-4|-|-|TRBJ1-2
CASSLESGGQGYTF
TGTGCCAGCAGCTTGGAATCCGGGGGTCAGGGCTACACCTTC
>TRBV6-5|-|-|TRBJ1-4
CASRYSRVTNEKLFF
TGTGCCAGCAGATACTCCAGGGTGACTAATGAAAAACTGTTTTTT
>TRBV5-1|TRBD1|-|TRBJ2-7
CASSLAGQGDHEQYF
TGCGCCAGCAGCTTGGCAGGACAGGGAGACCACGAGCAGTACTTC
>TRBV5-3|TRBD1|-|TRBJ2-1
CARSLPRTGGNEQFF
TGTGCCAGAAGCTTGCCCCGGACAGGGGGCAATGAGCAGTTCTTC
>TRBV2|TRBD1|-|TRBJ2-1
CASSYRGSNNEQFF
TGTGCCAGCAGTTACAGGGGATCGAACAATGAGCAGTTCTTC